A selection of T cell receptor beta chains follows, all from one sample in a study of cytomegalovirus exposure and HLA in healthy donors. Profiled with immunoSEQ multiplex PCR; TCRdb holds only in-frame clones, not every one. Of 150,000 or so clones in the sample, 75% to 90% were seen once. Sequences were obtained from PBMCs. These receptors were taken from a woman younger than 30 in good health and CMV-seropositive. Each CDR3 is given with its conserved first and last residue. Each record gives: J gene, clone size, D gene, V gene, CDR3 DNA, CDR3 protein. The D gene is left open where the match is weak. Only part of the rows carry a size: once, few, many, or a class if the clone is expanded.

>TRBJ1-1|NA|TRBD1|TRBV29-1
TGCAGCGTTGAAGATGGGGACAGGGGCACTGAAGCTTTCTTT
CSVEDGDRGTEAFF
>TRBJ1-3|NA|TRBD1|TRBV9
TGTGCCAGCAGCGACAGCTACAGGGGGCCCGGAAACACCATATATTTT
CASSDSYRGPGNTIYF
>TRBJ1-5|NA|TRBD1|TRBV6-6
TGTGCCAGCAGTTTATCTGACAGGGTGGGTCAGCCCCAGCATTTT
CASSLSDRVGQPQHF
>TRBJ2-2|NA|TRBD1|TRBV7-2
TGTGCCAGCAGCCTGGACGCAGGGGGCCGCGCTCGAACCGGGGAGCTGTTTTTT
CASSLDAGGRARTGELFF
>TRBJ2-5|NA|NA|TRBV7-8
TGTGCCAGCAGCTTAGTTACCAGGGACATGAAGACCCAGTACTTC
CASSLVTRDMKTQYF
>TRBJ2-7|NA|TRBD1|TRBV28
TGTGCCAGCAGTCGGGACAGCGGTTCCTACGAGCAGTACTTC
CASSRDSGSYEQYF
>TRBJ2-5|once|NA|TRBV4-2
TGTGCCAGCAGCCCCTCCCCCAGTTTTGGGACCCAGTACTTC
CASSPSPSFGTQYF
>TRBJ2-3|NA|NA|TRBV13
TGTGCCAGCGGGCCCCTAGCTGTAGATACGCAGTATTTT
CASGPLAVDTQYF
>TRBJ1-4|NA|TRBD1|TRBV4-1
TGCGCCAGCAGCCAAGACGGAGGGACAGGGCAAAAACTGTTTTTT
CASSQDGGTGQKLFF
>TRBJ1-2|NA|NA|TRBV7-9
TGTGCCAGCAGCTTAGAGGCAGGGCGCGGACCGGGAGATGGCTACACCTTC
CASSLEAGRGPGDGYTF
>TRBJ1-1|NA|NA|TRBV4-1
TGCGCCAGCAGCCCCCAACCGTTGGTGGCGGACACTGAAGCTTTCTTT
CASSPQPLVADTEAFF
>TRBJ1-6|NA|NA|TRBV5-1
TGCGCCAGCAGCGACGGACGGGGAGCACCCCTCCACTTT
CASSDGRGAPLHF
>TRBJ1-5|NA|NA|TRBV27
TGTGCCAGCAGTCGGAGCGGGATCGGGGGTCAGCCCCAGCATTTT
CASSRSGIGGQPQHF